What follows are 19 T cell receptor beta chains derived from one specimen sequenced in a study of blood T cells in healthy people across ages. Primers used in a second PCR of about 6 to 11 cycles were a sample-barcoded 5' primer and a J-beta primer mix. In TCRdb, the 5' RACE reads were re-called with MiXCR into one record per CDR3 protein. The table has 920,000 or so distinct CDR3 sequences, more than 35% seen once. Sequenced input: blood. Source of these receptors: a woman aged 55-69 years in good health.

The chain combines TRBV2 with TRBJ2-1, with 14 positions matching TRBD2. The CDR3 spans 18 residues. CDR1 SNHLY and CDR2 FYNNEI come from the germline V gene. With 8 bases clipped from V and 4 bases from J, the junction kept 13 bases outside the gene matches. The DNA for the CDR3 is TGTGCCAGCGGTGGACTAGCGGGAGGTCTGCCTCTTTACAATGAGCAGTTCTTC. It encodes CASGGLAGGLPLYNEQFF. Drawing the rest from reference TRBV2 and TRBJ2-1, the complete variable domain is EPEVTQTPSHQVTQMGQEVILRCVPISNHLYFYWYRQILGQKVEFLVSFYNNEISEKSEIFDDQFSVERPDGSNFTLKIRSTKLEDSAMYFCASGGLAGGLPLYNEQFFGPGTRLTVL.

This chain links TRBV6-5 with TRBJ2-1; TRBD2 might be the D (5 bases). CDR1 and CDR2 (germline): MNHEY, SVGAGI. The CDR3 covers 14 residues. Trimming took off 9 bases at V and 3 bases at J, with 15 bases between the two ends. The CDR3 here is CASGGGTVYNEQFF. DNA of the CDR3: TGTGCCAGTGGAGGCGGAACGGTCTACAATGAGCAGTTCTTC.

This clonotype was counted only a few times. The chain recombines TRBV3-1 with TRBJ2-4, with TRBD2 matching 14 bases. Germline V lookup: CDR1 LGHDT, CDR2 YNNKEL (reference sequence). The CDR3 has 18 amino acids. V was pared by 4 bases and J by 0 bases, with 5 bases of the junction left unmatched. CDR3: CASSLGLAGGLAKNIQYF. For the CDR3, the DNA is TGTGCCAGCAGCCTAGGACTAGCGGGAGGCCTAGCCAAAAACATTCAGTACTTC.

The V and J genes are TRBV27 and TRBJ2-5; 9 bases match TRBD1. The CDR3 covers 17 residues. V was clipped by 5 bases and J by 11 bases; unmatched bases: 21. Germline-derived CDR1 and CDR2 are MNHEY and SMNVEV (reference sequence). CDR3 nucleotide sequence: TGTGCCAGCAGTCTCCCGGCCCCCGGGACAGGGTTTAATGAGCAGTACTTC. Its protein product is CASSLPAPGTGFNEQYF.

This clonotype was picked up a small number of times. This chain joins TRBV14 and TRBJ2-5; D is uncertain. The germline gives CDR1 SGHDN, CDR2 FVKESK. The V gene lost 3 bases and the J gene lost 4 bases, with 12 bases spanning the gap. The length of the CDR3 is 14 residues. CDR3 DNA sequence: TGTGCCAGCAGCCATCGGGTATGGGTAGAGACCCAGTACTTC. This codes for CASSHRVWVETQYF.

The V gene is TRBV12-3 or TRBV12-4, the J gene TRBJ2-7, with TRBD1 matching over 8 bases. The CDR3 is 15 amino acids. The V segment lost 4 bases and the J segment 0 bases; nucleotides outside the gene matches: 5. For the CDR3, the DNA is TGTGCCAGCAGTTCCCAGGGGGCCCTCTCCTACGAGCAGTACTTC. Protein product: CASSSQGALSYEQYF.

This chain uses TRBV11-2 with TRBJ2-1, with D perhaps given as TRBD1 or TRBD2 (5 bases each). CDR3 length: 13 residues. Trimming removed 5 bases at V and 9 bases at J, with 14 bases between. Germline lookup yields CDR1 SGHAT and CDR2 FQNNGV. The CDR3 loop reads CASSVAEGSEQFF. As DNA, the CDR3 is TGTGCCAGCAGCGTAGCCGAGGGGTCTGAGCAGTTCTTC.

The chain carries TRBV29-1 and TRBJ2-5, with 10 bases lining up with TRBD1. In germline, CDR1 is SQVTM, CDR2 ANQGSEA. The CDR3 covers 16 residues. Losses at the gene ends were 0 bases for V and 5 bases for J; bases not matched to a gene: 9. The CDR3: CSVEETGGVRLETQYF. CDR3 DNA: TGCAGCGTTGAAGAGACAGGGGGCGTTAGGTTGGAGACCCAGTACTTC.

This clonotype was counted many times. In nucleotides, the CDR3 is TGTGCCAGCAGCTTTGGGCGGGTCCAAGAGACCCAGTACTTC. It yields the protein CASSFGRVQETQYF. The J gene is TRBJ2-5, the V gene TRBV7-2; D is perhaps TRBD2 (5 bases). CDR1 is SGHTA, CDR2 FQGNSA, per germline. V was cut by 3 bases and J by 1 base, with 9 bases left in between. CDR3 length: 14 amino acids. Supplemented by reference TRBV7-2 and TRBJ2-5, the full variable domain reads GAGVSQSPSNKVTEKGKDVELRCDPISGHTALYWYRQSLGQGLEFLIYFQGNSAPDKSGLPSDRFSAERTGGSVSTLTIQRTQQEDSAVYLCASSFGRVQETQYFGPGTRLLVL.

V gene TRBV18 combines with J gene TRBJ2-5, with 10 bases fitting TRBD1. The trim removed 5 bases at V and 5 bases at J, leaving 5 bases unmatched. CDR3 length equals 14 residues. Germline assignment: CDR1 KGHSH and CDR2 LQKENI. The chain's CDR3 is CASSSRQGAETQYF. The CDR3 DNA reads TGTGCCAGCTCAAGCCGACAGGGGGCTGAGACCCAGTACTTC.

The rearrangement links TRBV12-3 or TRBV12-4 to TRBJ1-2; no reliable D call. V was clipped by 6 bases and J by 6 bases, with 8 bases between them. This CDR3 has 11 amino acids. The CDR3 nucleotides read TGTGCCAGCAGAAAGGTCGATGGCTACACCTTC. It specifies CASRKVDGYTF.

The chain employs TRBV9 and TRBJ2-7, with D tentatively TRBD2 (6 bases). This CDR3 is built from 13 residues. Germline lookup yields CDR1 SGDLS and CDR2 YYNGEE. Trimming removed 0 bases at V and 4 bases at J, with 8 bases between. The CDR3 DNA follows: TGTGCCAGCAGCGTAGGGGGGGAGTACGAGCAGTACTTC. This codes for CASSVGGEYEQYF.

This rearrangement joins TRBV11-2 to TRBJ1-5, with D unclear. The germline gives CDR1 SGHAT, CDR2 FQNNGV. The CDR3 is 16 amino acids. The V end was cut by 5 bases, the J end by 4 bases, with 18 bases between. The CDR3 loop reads CASSPSGQRVNQPQHF. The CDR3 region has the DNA TGTGCCAGCAGCCCCTCTGGGCAGCGCGTTAATCAGCCCCAGCATTTT.

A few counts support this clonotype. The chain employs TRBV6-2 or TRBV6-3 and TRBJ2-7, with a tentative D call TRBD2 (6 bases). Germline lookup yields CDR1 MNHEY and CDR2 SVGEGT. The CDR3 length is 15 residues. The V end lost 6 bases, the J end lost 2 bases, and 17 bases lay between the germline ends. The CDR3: CASREVDYRTYEQYF. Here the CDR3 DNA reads TGTGCCAGCAGGGAGGTGGACTACCGAACCTACGAGCAGTACTTC.

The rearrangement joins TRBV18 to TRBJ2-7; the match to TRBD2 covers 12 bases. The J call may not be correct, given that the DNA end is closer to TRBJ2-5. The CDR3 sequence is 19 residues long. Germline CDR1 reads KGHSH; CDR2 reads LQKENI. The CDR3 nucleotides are TGTGCCAGCTCACCTCGAAAGTGGGACGGACTAGCGGGAAGGGAGACCCAGTACTTC. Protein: CASSPRKWDGLAGRETQYF.

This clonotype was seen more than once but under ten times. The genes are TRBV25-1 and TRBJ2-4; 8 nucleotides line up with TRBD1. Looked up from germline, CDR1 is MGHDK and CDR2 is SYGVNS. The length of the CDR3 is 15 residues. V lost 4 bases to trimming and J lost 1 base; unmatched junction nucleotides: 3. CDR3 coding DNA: TGTGCCAGCAGTGTTGGGGACAGGGCCAAAAACATTCAGTACTTC. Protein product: CASSVGDRAKNIQYF.

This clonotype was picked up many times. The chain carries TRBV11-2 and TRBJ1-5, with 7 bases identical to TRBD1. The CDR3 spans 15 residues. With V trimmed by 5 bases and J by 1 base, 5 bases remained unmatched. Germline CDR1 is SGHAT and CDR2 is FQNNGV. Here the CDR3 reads CASSRNRGSNQPQHF. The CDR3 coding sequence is TGTGCCAGCAGCAGAAACAGGGGCAGCAATCAGCCCCAGCATTTT. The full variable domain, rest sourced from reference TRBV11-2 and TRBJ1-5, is EAGVAQSPRYKIIEKRQSVAFWCNPISGHATLYWYQQILGQGPKLLIQFQNNGVVDDSQLPKDRFSAERLKGVDSTLKIQPAKLEDSAVYLCASSRNRGSNQPQHFGDGTRLSIL.

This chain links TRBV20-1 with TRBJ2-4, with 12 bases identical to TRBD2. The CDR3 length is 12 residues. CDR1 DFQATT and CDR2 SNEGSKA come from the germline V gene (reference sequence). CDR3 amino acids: CSGRLAGAGQYF. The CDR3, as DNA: TGCAGCGGGAGACTAGCGGGAGCCGGGCAGTACTTC.

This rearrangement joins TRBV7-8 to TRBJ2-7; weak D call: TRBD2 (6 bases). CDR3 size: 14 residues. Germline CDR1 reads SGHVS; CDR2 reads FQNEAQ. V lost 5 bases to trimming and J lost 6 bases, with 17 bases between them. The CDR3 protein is CASSLGLPKGEQYF. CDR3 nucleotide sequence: TGTGCCAGCAGCCTGGGACTTCCCAAAGGCGAGCAGTACTTC.